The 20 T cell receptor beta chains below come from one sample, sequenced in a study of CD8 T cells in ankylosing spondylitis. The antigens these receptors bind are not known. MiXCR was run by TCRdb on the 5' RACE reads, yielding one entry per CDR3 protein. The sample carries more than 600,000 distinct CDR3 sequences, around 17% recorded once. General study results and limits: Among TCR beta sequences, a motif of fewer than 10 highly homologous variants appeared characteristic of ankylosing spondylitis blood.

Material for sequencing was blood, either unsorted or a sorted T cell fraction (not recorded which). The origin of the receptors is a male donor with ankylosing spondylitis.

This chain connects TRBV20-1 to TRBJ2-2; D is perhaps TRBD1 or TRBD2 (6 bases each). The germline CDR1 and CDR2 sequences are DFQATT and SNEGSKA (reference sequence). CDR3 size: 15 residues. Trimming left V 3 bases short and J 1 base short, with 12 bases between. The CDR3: CSAREGVLNTGELFF. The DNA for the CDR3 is TGCAGTGCTAGGGAGGGGGTCCTGAACACCGGGGAGCTGTTTTTT.

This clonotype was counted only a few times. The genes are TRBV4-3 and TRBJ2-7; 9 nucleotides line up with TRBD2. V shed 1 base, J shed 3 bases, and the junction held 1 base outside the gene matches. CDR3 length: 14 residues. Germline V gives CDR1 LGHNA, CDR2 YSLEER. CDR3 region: CASSQGREGYEQYF. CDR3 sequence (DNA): TGCGCCAGCAGCCAAGGGCGGGAGGGCTACGAGCAGTACTTC.

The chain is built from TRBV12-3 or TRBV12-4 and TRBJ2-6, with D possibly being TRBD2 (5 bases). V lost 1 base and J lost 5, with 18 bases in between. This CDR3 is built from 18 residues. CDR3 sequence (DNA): TGTGCCAGCAGTTTAGGGACCAGCGGTGACCCTTGGGCCAACGTCCTGACTTTC. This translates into CASSLGTSGDPWANVLTF.

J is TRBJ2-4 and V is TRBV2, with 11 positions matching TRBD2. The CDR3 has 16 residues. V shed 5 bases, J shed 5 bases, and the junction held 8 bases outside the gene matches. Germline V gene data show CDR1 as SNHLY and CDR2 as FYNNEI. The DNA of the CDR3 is TGTGCCAGCAGTCCACTAGCGGGGGAGACGGAAAACATTCAGTACTTC. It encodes CASSPLAGETENIQYF.

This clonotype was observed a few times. The CDR3, as DNA: TGTGCCCGGGAGTTAGACAGGATGAATGGCTACACCTTC. As protein: CARELDRMNGYTF. This chain links TRBV30 with TRBJ1-2; possible D gene TRBD1, 6 bases. This CDR3 has 13 amino acids. Germline lookup yields CDR1 GTSNPN and CDR2 SVGIG (reference sequence). V lost 8 bases and J lost 6, with 19 bases in between.

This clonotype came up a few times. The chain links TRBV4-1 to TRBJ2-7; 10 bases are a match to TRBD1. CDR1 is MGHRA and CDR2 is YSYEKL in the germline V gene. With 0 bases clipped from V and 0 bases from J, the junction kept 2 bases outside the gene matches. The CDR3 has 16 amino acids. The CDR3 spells CASSQEWTGGSYEQYF. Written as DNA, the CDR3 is TGCGCCAGCAGCCAAGAATGGACAGGGGGCTCCTACGAGCAGTACTTC.

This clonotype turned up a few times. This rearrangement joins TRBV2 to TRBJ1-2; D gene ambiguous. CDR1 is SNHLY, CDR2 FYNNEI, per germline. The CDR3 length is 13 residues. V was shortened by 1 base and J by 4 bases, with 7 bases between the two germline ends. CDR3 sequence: CASSEDSGYGYTF. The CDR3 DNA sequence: TGTGCCAGCAGTGAAGACAGTGGCTATGGCTACACCTTC.

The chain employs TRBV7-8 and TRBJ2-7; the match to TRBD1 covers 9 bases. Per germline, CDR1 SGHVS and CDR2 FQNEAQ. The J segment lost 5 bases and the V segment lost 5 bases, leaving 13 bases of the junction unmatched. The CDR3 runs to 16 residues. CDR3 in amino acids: CASSQGGTGFPHEQYF. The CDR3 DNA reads TGTGCCAGCAGCCAGGGTGGGACAGGGTTCCCCCACGAGCAGTACTTC.

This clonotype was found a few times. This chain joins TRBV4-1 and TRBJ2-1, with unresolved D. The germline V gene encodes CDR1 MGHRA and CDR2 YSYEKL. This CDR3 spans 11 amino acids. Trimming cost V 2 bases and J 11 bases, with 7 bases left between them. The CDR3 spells CASSQLAKQFF. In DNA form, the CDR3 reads TGCGCCAGCAGCCAATTAGCCAAGCAGTTCTTC.

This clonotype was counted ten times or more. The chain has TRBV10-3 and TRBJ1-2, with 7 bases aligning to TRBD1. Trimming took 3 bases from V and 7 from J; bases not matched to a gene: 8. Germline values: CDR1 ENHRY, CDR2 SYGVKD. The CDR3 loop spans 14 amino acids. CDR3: CAISDDRERGGYTF. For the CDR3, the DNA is TGTGCCATCAGTGATGACAGGGAAAGAGGTGGCTACACCTTC.

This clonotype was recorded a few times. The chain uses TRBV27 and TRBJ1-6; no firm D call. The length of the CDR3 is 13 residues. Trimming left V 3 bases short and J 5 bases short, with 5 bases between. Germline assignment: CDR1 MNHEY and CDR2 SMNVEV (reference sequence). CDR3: CASSLLDNSPLHF. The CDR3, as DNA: TGTGCCAGCAGTTTGTTAGATAATTCACCCCTCCACTTT.

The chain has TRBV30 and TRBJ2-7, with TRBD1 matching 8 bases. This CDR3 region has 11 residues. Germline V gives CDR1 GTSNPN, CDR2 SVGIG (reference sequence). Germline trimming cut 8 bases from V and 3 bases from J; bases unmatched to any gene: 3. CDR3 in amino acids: CAGTGYYEQYF. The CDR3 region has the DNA TGTGCCGGGACAGGCTACTACGAGCAGTACTTC.

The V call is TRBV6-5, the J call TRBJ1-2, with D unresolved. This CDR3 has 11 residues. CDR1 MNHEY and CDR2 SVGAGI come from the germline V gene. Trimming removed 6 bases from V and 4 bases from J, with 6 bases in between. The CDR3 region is CASSKGYGYTF. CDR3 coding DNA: TGTGCCAGCAGCAAAGGCTATGGCTACACCTTC.

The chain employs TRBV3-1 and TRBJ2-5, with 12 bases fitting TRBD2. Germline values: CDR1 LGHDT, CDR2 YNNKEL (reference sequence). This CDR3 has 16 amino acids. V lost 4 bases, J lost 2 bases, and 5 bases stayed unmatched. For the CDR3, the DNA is TGTGCCAGCAGCCGAGCACTAGCGGGGGGTCAAGAGACCCAGTACTTC. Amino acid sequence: CASSRALAGGQETQYF.

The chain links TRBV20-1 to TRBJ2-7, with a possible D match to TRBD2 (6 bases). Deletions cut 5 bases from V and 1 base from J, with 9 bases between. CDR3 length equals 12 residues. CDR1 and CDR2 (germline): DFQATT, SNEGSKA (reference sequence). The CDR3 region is CSAAGTSYEQYF. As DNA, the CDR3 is TGCAGTGCTGCCGGGACTTCCTACGAGCAGTACTTC.

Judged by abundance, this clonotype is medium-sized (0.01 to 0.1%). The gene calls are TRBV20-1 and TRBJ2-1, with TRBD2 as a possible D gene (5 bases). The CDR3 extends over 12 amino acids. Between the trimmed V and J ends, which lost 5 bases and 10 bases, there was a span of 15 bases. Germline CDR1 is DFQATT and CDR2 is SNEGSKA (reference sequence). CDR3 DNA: TGCAGTGCTCCCTCCCTAGCAGCCGAGCAGTTCTTC. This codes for CSAPSLAAEQFF.

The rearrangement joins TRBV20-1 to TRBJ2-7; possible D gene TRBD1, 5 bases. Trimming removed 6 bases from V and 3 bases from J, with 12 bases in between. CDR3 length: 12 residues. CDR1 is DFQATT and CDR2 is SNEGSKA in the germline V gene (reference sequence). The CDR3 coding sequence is TGCAGTGCACGTGACAGTAACTACGAGCAGTACTTC. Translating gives CSARDSNYEQYF.

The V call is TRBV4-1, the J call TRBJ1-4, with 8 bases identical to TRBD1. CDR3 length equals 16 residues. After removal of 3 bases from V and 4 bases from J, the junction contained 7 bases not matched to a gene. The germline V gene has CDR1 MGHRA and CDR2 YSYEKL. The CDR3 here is CASSHYGQGNNEKLFF. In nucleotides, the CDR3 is TGCGCCAGCAGCCATTATGGACAGGGCAATAATGAAAAACTGTTTTTT.

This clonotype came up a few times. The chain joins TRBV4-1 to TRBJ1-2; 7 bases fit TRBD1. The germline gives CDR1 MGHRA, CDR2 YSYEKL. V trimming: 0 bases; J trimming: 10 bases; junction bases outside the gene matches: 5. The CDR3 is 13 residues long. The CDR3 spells CASSQETGLDYTF. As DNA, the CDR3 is TGCGCCAGCAGCCAAGAGACAGGGCTCGACTACACCTTC.

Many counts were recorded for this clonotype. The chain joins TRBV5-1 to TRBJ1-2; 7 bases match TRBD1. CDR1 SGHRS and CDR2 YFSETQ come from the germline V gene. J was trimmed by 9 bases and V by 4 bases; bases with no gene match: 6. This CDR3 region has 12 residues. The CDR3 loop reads CASSHRDSRYTF. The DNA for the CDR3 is TGCGCCAGCAGCCACCGGGACAGTCGCTACACCTTC.